These T cell receptor beta chains were read from a single sample in a study of CD8+CD57+ T cells in acquired aplastic anemia. TCRdb analysed the reads with MiXCR anew, one entry per CDR3 protein. The repertoire consists of around 170,000 distinct CDR3 sequences, with roughly 50% occurring once and the leading ten covering 2.5% to 4%. Sequencing used sorted CD4+, CD8+, or CD8+CD57+ T cells (not recorded which) from PBMCs. Receptor source: a human donor with aplastic anemia. CDR3s leave out the opening cysteine and the closing phenylalanine or tryptophan. Each record gives: CDR3 protein, D gene, J gene, V gene. The D gene is left open where the match is weak.

CDR3: TGRGAGHNEQF; D: NA; J: TRBJ2-1; V: TRBV29-1
CDR3: TSSVEGQGLSTDTQY; D: TRBD1; J: TRBJ2-3; V: TRBV9
CDR3: AISEGTSGGLGEQF; D: TRBD2; J: TRBJ2-1; V: TRBV10-3
CDR3: ASTGGLAGGYEQY; D: TRBD2; J: TRBJ2-7; V: TRBV2
CDR3: ASSLVLAGGSHGEQF; D: TRBD2; J: TRBJ2-1; V: TRBV7-9
CDR3: SVPLRGRGNEQF; D: TRBD1; J: TRBJ2-1; V: TRBV29-1
CDR3: ATSESGQGNYGYT; D: TRBD1; J: TRBJ1-2; V: TRBV24-1
CDR3: ASTDRGGTEAF; D: TRBD1; J: TRBJ1-1; V: TRBV6-1
CDR3: ASRGRNSYEQY; D: NA; J: TRBJ2-7; V: TRBV19
CDR3: ATSPTGDTDTQY; D: NA; J: TRBJ2-3; V: TRBV10-3
CDR3: ATTGQAQH; D: TRBD1; J: TRBJ1-5; V: TRBV10-3
CDR3: ASSLTGSADTQY; D: NA; J: TRBJ2-3; V: TRBV7-9
CDR3: ASSVAPQGAAF; D: TRBD1; J: TRBJ1-1; V: TRBV6-1
CDR3: ASSSRGARDPYGYT; D: NA; J: TRBJ1-2; V: TRBV25-1
CDR3: SVGGGGTEA; D: TRBD2; J: TRBJ2-6; V: TRBV29-1
CDR3: ASSPGARYEQY; D: NA; J: TRBJ2-7; V: TRBV7-9
CDR3: SVEDTNGAEAF; D: NA; J: TRBJ1-1; V: TRBV29-1
CDR3: ASTQRGNTEAF; D: NA; J: TRBJ1-1; V: TRBV2
CDR3: ASSLSTTQY; D: NA; J: TRBJ2-5; V: TRBV7-8
CDR3: ASSSLGTGNYGYT; D: TRBD1; J: TRBJ1-2; V: TRBV12-3/TRBV12-4
CDR3: ASSPTGGGYGYT; D: TRBD1; J: TRBJ1-2; V: TRBV7-2
CDR3: ASSLVAQEETQY; D: NA; J: TRBJ2-5; V: TRBV7-2
CDR3: ASSLGQISYEQY; D: TRBD1; J: TRBJ2-7; V: TRBV5-1
CDR3: ASRTATAQETQY; D: NA; J: TRBJ2-5; V: TRBV2
CDR3: ASSDPGQGDYGYT; D: TRBD1; J: TRBJ1-2; V: TRBV11-1
CDR3: ASSQDQRGLGEQF; D: TRBD2; J: TRBJ2-1; V: TRBV14
CDR3: SVEGDRGYEQF; D: TRBD1; J: TRBJ2-1; V: TRBV29-1
CDR3: ASSSGVTGGQF; D: NA; J: TRBJ2-1; V: TRBV7-8
CDR3: AISEGVSTEAF; D: NA; J: TRBJ1-1; V: TRBV10-3
CDR3: ASSSTSGRFETQY; D: TRBD2; J: TRBJ2-5; V: TRBV11-3
CDR3: ASSLTETGTDGYT; D: TRBD1; J: TRBJ1-2; V: TRBV6-4
CDR3: ACSSVTGIYNSPLH; D: NA; J: TRBJ1-6; V: TRBV11-2
CDR3: ASKPSGTDTQY; D: TRBD2; J: TRBJ2-3; V: TRBV6-5
CDR3: ASSLATGGRDGYT; D: TRBD1; J: TRBJ1-2; V: TRBV7-6
CDR3: AISDVDEQF; D: NA; J: TRBJ2-1; V: TRBV10-3
CDR3: ASVGLAGDEQY; D: TRBD2; J: TRBJ2-7; V: TRBV6-1
CDR3: ASSGKRTEAF; D: NA; J: TRBJ1-1; V: TRBV11-2
CDR3: ASSLVQGVGGELF; D: TRBD1; J: TRBJ2-2; V: TRBV7-8
CDR3: ATEAGANEQF; D: TRBD2; J: TRBJ2-1; V: TRBV24-1
CDR3: SARDTQY; D: NA; J: TRBJ2-3; V: TRBV20-1
CDR3: ASSQEYRGATNEKLF; D: TRBD1; J: TRBJ1-4; V: TRBV9
CDR3: ASSRDFPQSEQY; D: NA; J: TRBJ2-7; V: TRBV6-2/TRBV6-3
CDR3: ASSDRGGTEAF; D: NA; J: TRBJ1-1; V: TRBV6-4
CDR3: ASSLDRYNEKLF; D: NA; J: TRBJ1-4; V: TRBV12-3/TRBV12-4
CDR3: ASSQDEGTGVAF; D: TRBD1; J: TRBJ1-1; V: TRBV4-1
CDR3: AISGLAGQEGRNTEAF; D: TRBD1; J: TRBJ1-1; V: TRBV10-3
CDR3: ASTPWMNTEAF; D: NA; J: TRBJ1-1; V: TRBV7-3
CDR3: ASSSSGDRTVRPQH; D: NA; J: TRBJ1-5; V: TRBV11-2